This T cell receptor (beta chain) was sequenced for a study of blood T cells in healthy people across ages. Study as a whole: About one barcoded TCR beta cDNA was captured per two T cells.

Healthy Caucasian individuals from Russia aged about 6 to 95 were enrolled as donors. From germline, CDR1 is SGHTA and CDR2 FQGNSA. This CDR3 has 15 amino acids. Between the trimmed V and J ends, which lost 5 bases and 0 bases, there was a span of 11 bases. It was with a sample-barcoded 5' primer and a J-beta primer mix that a second PCR of about 7 to 12 cycles was run. CDR3-containing paired-end reads numbered at least 3 million in each sample. TCRdb analysed the 5' RACE reads with MiXCR anew, one entry per CDR3 protein. Of a few hundred thousand distinct CDR3 sequences listed, roughly a quarter are singletons. This clonotype was observed a few times.

This clonotype originated in a woman in her seventies in good health. V usage is TRBV7-2 and J usage is TRBJ2-1, with unresolved D. The sequencing input was blood. The CDR3 is CASSLQSSSYNEQFF. The DNA of the CDR3 is TGTGCCAGCAGCCTCCAGTCGAGCTCCTACAATGAGCAGTTCTTC.